The rows below give T cell receptor beta chains drawn from one sample of a study of OX40 agonist ivuxolimab in advanced cancers. Some clones are missing from TCRdb's copy, which holds only in-frame ones; the method was immunoSEQ multiplex PCR. Seen here are 70,000 to 90,000 clones, about 80% observed once, and the top ten hold 5.5% to 7.5%. Sequences were derived from CD4+ or CD8+ T cells sorted from blood, sampled in a trial of the OX40 agonist ivuxolimab. The receptors originated from an adult with an advanced solid tumor such as melanoma, head and neck, liver or kidney cancer. CDR3s include the opening cysteine and the closing phenylalanine or tryptophan. Each record gives: clone size, J gene, D gene, V gene, CDR3 protein, CDR3 DNA. A D gene is named only where the DNA matches it firmly. Some rows have no size entry. The others give once, few or many, or a class for an expanded clone.

>.|TRBJ2-7|.|TRBV2
CASNLATYEQYF
TGTGCCAGCAATCTAGCGACCTACGAGCAGTACTTC
>once|TRBJ1-3|.|TRBV5-5
CASSPTLSARTGNTIYF
TGTGCCAGCAGCCCGACCTTATCTGCCCGCACTGGAAACACCATATATTTT
>.|TRBJ2-4|TRBD1|TRBV19
CASSTWDRSNIQYF
TGTGCCAGTTCTACCTGGGACAGGTCGAACATTCAGTACTTC
>few|TRBJ1-5|.|TRBV27
CASSLGGTGQPQHF
TGTGCCAGCAGTTTAGGTGGGACGGGTCAGCCCCAGCATTTT
>.|TRBJ2-1|TRBD1|TRBV5-1
CASSLIPGQGYNEQFF
TGCGCCAGCAGCTTGATTCCGGGACAGGGGTACAATGAGCAGTTCTTC
>.|TRBJ2-7|TRBD2|TRBV5-6
CASSLGLAGVSYEQYF
TGTGCCAGCAGCTTGGGGCTAGCGGGAGTCTCCTACGAGCAGTACTTC
>.|TRBJ2-1|TRBD2|TRBV7-2
CASSLLAGGLNEQFF
TGTGCCAGCAGCTTATTAGCGGGGGGGCTGAATGAGCAGTTCTTC
>.|TRBJ1-1|.|TRBV5-1
CASSFGAWSTEAFF
TGCGCCAGCAGCTTTGGGGCCTGGAGCACTGAAGCTTTCTTT
>.|TRBJ1-1|.|TRBV7-8
CASSLDRNTEAFF
TGTGCCAGCAGCTTAGACCGGAACACTGAAGCTTTCTTT
>.|TRBJ1-3|.|TRBV5-4
CASSRPAENTIYF
TGTGCCAGCAGCCGGCCCGCCGAGAACACCATATATTTT
>.|TRBJ1-2|TRBD1|TRBV29-1
CSATGSNYGYTF
TGCAGCGCGACAGGGAGTAACTATGGCTACACCTTC
>.|TRBJ2-7|TRBD1|TRBV5-4
CASSLGVRTGGSYEQYF
TGTGCCAGCAGCTTAGGGGTACGGACAGGGGGGTCCTACGAGCAGTACTTC